The 8 T cell receptor beta chains listed next were all sequenced from one sample in a study of blood T cells in healthy people across ages. Next came a second PCR, run for about 7 to 12 cycles, which used a sample-barcoded 5' primer along with a J-beta primer mix. TCRdb analysed the 5' RACE reads with MiXCR anew, one entry per CDR3 protein. The sample shows roughly 800,000 distinct CDR3 sequences, 55% to 75% of them seen only once. Sequenced: blood. These receptors originate from a man between 25 and 39 years old in good health.

This clonotype was observed a few times. This chain links TRBV28 with TRBJ2-7; the match to TRBD2 covers 7 bases. Germline lookup yields CDR1 MDHEN and CDR2 SYDVKM. The V segment lost 10 bases and the J segment 2 bases; nucleotides outside the gene matches: 5. This CDR3 has 12 amino acids. The CDR3 here is CATTRGAYEQYF. CDR3 DNA: TGTGCCACCACACGGGGGGCCTACGAGCAGTACTTC.

J is TRBJ2-1 and V is TRBV7-2, with D maybe TRBD2 (5 bases). V was trimmed by 7 bases and J by 0 bases, leaving 10 bases between them. The CDR3 is 14 amino acids. Looked up from germline, CDR1 is SGHTA and CDR2 is FQGNSA. Written as DNA, the CDR3 is TGTGCCAGCACTAGCTACAGCTCCTACAATGAGCAGTTCTTC. It is translated as CASTSYSSYNEQFF.

This clonotype was counted ten times or more. The chain carries TRBV9 and TRBJ1-2; D is uncertain. Trimming stripped 2 bases from V and 4 bases from J, with 9 bases between. The CDR3 is 13 amino acids. The germline V gene encodes CDR1 SGDLS and CDR2 YYNGEE. CDR3 sequence: CASSVTASYGYTF. As DNA, the CDR3 is TGTGCCAGCAGCGTTACAGCCTCCTATGGCTACACCTTC. Complete variable domain (other parts from reference TRBV9 and TRBJ1-2): DSGVTQTPKHLITATGQRVTLRCSPRSGDLSVYWYQQSLDQGLQFLIQYYNGEERAKGNILERFSAQQFPDLHSELNLSSLELGDSALYFCASSVTASYGYTFGSGTRLTVV.

This clonotype was counted at least ten times. The V call is TRBV7-2, the J call TRBJ1-6; the match to TRBD1 covers 9 bases. Germline values: CDR1 SGHTA, CDR2 FQGNSA. With V trimmed by 5 bases and J by 9 bases, 11 bases remained unmatched. This CDR3 is built from 16 residues. The CDR3 reads CASSPGTGSRASPLHF. In nucleotides, the CDR3 is TGTGCCAGCAGCCCAGGGACAGGGAGTAGAGCTTCACCCCTCCACTTT.

This clonotype has a handful of counts. V is TRBV7-2 and J is TRBJ1-2, with 9 bases fitting TRBD1. V shed 3 bases, J shed 3 bases, and the junction held 5 bases outside the gene matches. The CDR3 contains 15 residues. The germline V gene encodes CDR1 SGHTA and CDR2 FQGNSA. The CDR3 region has the DNA TGTGCCAGCAGCTTCCTGACAGGGGGAGACTATGGCTACACCTTC. Its protein product is CASSFLTGGDYGYTF.

This chain connects TRBV27 to TRBJ2-6; 7 nucleotides line up with TRBD1. The tail of the sequence fits TRBJ2-7 better, so the J call may be wrong. Germline CDR1 reads MNHEY; CDR2 reads SMNVEV (reference sequence). CDR3 length equals 14 residues. CDR3 in amino acids: CASSLVEGADEQYF. CDR3 nucleotides: TGTGCCAGCAGTTTAGTTGAGGGGGCCGACGAGCAGTACTTC.

The V call is TRBV11-1, the J call TRBJ1-6; D uncertain. Germline values: CDR1 SGHAT, CDR2 FQDESV (reference sequence). Deletions cut 3 bases from V and 8 bases from J, with 20 bases between. The CDR3 spans 17 residues. This CDR3 reads CASSFRTKATTHSPLHF. Written as DNA, the CDR3 is TGTGCCAGCAGCTTTCGCACGAAGGCGACCACGCATTCACCCCTCCACTTT.

The rearrangement joins TRBV20-1 to TRBJ2-1; D may be TRBD1 or TRBD2 (5 bases each). The V gene's germline CDR1 is DFQATT and CDR2 SNEGSKA (reference sequence). V was pared by 5 bases and J by 7 bases, with 15 bases between. The CDR3 is made up of 13 amino acids. The CDR3 coding sequence is TGCAGTGCTCTGATGAGGGGTGTGAATGAGCAGTTCTTC. Translated, it gives CSALMRGVNEQFF.